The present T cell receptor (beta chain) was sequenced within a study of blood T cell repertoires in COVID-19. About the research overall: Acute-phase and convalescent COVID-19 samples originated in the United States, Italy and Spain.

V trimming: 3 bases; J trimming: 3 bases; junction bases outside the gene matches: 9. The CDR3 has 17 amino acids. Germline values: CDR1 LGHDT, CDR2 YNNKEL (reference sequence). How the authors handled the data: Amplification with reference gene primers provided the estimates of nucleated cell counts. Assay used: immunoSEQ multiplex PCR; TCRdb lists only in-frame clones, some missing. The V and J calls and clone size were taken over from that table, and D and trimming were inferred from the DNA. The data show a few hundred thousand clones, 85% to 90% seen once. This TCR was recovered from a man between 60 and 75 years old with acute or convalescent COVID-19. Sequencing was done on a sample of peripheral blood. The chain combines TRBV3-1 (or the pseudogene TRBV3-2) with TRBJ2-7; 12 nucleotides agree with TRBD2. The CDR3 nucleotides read TGTGCCAGCAGCCACGCGACTAGCGGGGGATTCCTCTACGAGCAGTACTTC. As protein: CASSHATSGGFLYEQYF.